This T cell receptor (beta chain) was captured in a study of kidney transplant recipient with SARS-CoV-2 infection. This clonotype was found many times. TCRdb redid the calling of the reads with MiXCR, one entry per CDR3 protein. Of approximately 250,000 distinct CDR3 sequences listed, about 30% were seen once; the top ten hold under 9.5%. This sequence was found in a male patient between 25 and 40 years old who had COVID-19 and was a kidney transplant recipient. The graft donor may have given rise to some T cells. The sequencing here drew on a blood sample, taken at baseline and between days 110 and 120 from a kidney transplant recipient.

CDR3 sequence reads: CASRPGLAGEGYEQYF. The CDR3 nucleotides are TGTGCCAGCAGACCGGGACTAGCGGGAGAAGGTTACGAGCAGTACTTC. The gene calls are TRBV7-9 and TRBJ2-7; the match to TRBD2 covers 14 bases. The CDR3 consists of 16 residues. Germline V gives CDR1 SEHNR, CDR2 FQNEAQ (reference sequence). V lost 6 bases to trimming and J lost 4 bases; unmatched junction nucleotides: 8.